The 14 T cell receptor beta chains presented below share a single source sample, sequenced in a study of OX40 agonist ivuxolimab in advanced cancers. Sequenced by immunoSEQ multiplex PCR; TCRdb stores in-frame clones only, minus some. The data contain 50,000 to 75,000 clones, 86% of them singletons. The source material was CD4+ or CD8+ T cells sorted from blood, sampled in a trial of the OX40 agonist ivuxolimab. Receptors originate from an adult with an advanced solid tumor such as melanoma, head and neck, liver or kidney cancer.

This CDR3 reads CASSLEGAGGWTNEKLFF. The CDR3 DNA reads as TGTGCCAGCAGCTTAGAGGGGGCAGGGGGCTGGACTAATGAAAAACTGTTTTTT. The rearrangement uses TRBV11-2 and TRBJ1-4; 8 nucleotides agree with TRBD1. This CDR3 region has 18 residues. Per the germline V gene, CDR1 is SGHAT and CDR2 is FQNNGV. Trimming took 0 bases from V and 2 from J; bases not matched to a gene: 8.

This rearrangement joins TRBV6-1 to TRBJ1-5, with TRBD1 as a possible D gene (6 bases). Germline V gene sequence: CDR1 MNHNS, CDR2 SASEGT. With 3 bases removed from V and 3 bases from J, the gap between germline ends came to 15 bases. The CDR3 consists of 16 residues. CDR3 in amino acids: CASSDGPGAFNQPQHF. The CDR3 DNA is TGTGCCAGCAGTGATGGTCCAGGGGCTTTCAATCAGCCCCAGCATTTT.

The chain uses TRBV9 and TRBJ1-1, with D possibly being TRBD1 (6 bases). The V gene's germline CDR1 is SGDLS and CDR2 YYNGEE. Between the trimmed V and J ends, which lost 0 bases and 7 bases, there was a span of 13 bases. The CDR3 is 14 amino acids. CDR3 in DNA: TGTGCCAGCAGCGTAGGTTCAGGGGTTGGTGAAGCTTTCTTT. Translation: CASSVGSGVGEAFF.

The rearrangement uses TRBV5-1 and TRBJ1-6, with D possibly matching TRBD1 (6 bases). This CDR3 region has 16 residues. Germline CDR1 is SGHRS and CDR2 is YFSETQ. V was clipped by 0 bases and J by 8 bases, with 15 bases between them. CDR3 residues: CASSLGRQAPHSPLHF. DNA of the CDR3: TGCGCCAGCAGCTTGGGACGACAGGCCCCCCATTCACCCCTCCACTTT.

The rearrangement links TRBV18 to TRBJ1-3; D is unresolved. The CDR3 covers 14 residues. Germline V CDR1 and CDR2: KGHSH, LQKENI. The V end was cut by 2 bases, the J end by 0 bases, with 5 bases between. The CDR3 is CASSPGNSGNTIYF. In DNA form, the CDR3 reads TGTGCCAGCTCACCAGGGAACTCTGGAAACACCATATATTTT.

V usage is TRBV5-1 and J usage is TRBJ2-3, with D possibly TRBD2 on 6 matching bases. CDR3 length: 15 amino acids. The ends were cut back, 4 bases at V and 1 base at J, with 13 bases in the middle. CDR1 is SGHRS, CDR2 YFSETQ, per germline. Here the CDR3 reads CASSANLARTDTQYF. Here the CDR3 DNA reads TGCGCCAGCAGCGCGAACCTAGCGCGCACAGATACGCAGTATTTT. Full variable domain (outside the CDR3, taken from reference TRBV5-1 and TRBJ2-3): KAGVTQTPRYLIKTRGQQVTLSCSPISGHRSVSWYQQTPGQGLQFLFEYFSETQRNKGNFPGRFSGRQFSNSRSEMNVSTLELGDSALYLCASSANLARTDTQYFGPGTRLTVL.

On this clone: One junction end disagrees with the germline gene, perhaps due to a read error. V usage is TRBV18 and J usage is TRBJ1-2; 8 bases are shared with TRBD1. Germline lookup yields CDR1 KGHSH and CDR2 LQKENI. This CDR3 region has 13 residues. The CDR3 coding sequence is TGTGCCAGCTCACCAGGGGACAGGTCCCCTCGCGCCTTC. It encodes CASSPGDRSPRAF.

In regard to this clone: Distinct nucleotide sequences in the sample also encode this CDR3. The genes are TRBV4-1 and TRBJ1-4; 7 bases align to TRBD1. The germline V gene encodes CDR1 MGHRA and CDR2 YSYEKL. The CDR3 runs 14 residues. V was clipped by 6 bases and J by 8 bases; unmatched bases: 9. The CDR3 DNA reads TGCGCCAGCAGTGACAGACAAGGGGGCGAAAAACTGTTTTTT. Translating gives CASSDRQGGEKLFF.

This clone was observed a handful of times. The chain joins TRBV5-1 to TRBJ2-2, with a weak D call TRBD2 (6 bases). This CDR3 comprises 16 residues. Trimming removed 2 bases from V and 1 base from J, with 12 bases in between. Looked up from germline, CDR1 is SGHRS and CDR2 is YFSETQ. The CDR3 sequence: CASSFLAGKNTGELFF. The CDR3 bases are TGCGCCAGCAGCTTTTTGGCGGGGAAGAACACCGGGGAGCTGTTTTTT.

Concerning this clone itself: A junction boundary mismatches the germline segment, possibly from a read error. Other nucleotide sequences from this sample produce the same CDR3. The chain is built from TRBV30 and TRBJ1-2, with no clear D. The CDR3 is made up of 16 amino acids. Per the germline V gene, CDR1 is GTSNPN and CDR2 is SVGIG (reference sequence). CDR3 bases: TGTGCCTGGAGCGCACGTAGATGGCATACTAATTATGGCTACACCTTC. As protein: CAWSARRWHTNYGYTF.

The chain combines TRBV19 with TRBJ2-5; 8 nucleotides match TRBD1. Looked up from germline, CDR1 is LNHDA and CDR2 is SQIVND (reference sequence). The trim removed 4 bases at V and 5 bases at J, leaving 6 bases unmatched. The CDR3 loop spans 14 amino acids. As DNA, the CDR3 is TGTGCCAGTAGTAGAGGACAGGGTAGGGAGACCCAGTACTTC. It is translated as CASSRGQGRETQYF.

This clone was counted a single time. CDR3 DNA sequence: TGTGCCAGCTCTCTCGACAGGGGGGACGAGCAGTACTTC. Translating it yields CASSLDRGDEQYF. The V and J genes are TRBV18 and TRBJ2-7, with 9 bases matching TRBD1. The V segment lost 6 bases and the J segment 5 bases; nucleotides outside the gene matches: 5. This CDR3 is built from 13 residues. CDR1 is KGHSH and CDR2 is LQKENI in the germline V gene.

The chain links TRBV7-9 to TRBJ1-1; 11 bases align to TRBD1. V trimming: 3 bases; J trimming: 10 bases; junction bases outside the gene matches: 10. Germline V gene lookup returns CDR1 SEHNR and CDR2 FQNEAQ (reference sequence). There are 15 residues in the CDR3. The CDR3 region has the DNA TGTGCCAGCAGCTTGGGCGGGACAGGGGGTTTAAGAGCTTTCTTT. Amino acid sequence: CASSLGGTGGLRAFF.

This clone was picked up a small number of times. V gene TRBV11-2 combines with J gene TRBJ1-6, with 9 bases aligning to TRBD1. The CDR3 runs to 16 residues. In germline, CDR1 is SGHAT, CDR2 FQNNGV. The trim removed 5 bases at V and 3 bases at J, leaving 5 bases unmatched. The CDR3 DNA reads TGTGCCAGCAGCCCGGGACAGGGACTCTATAATTCACCCCTCCACTTT. Encoded protein: CASSPGQGLYNSPLHF.